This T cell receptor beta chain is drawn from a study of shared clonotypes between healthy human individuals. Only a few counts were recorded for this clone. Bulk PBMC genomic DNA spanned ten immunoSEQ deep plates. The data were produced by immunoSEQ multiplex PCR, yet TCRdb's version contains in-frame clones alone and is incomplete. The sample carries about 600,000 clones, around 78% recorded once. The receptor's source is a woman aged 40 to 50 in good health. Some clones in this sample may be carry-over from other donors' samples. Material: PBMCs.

This chain's CDR3 is CASSRQGSYEQYF. CDR3 nucleotide sequence: TGTGCCAGCAGCAGACAGGGCTCCTACGAGCAGTACTTC. This chain uses TRBV5-4 with TRBJ2-7; 7 nucleotides line up with TRBD1. After removal of 4 bases from V and 0 bases from J, the junction contained 1 base not matched to a gene. From germline, CDR1 is SGHNT and CDR2 YYREEE (reference sequence). CDR3 length equals 13 residues.